Below, 21 T cell receptor beta chains from the same sample are listed, as sequenced in a study of blood T cell repertoires in COVID-19 (TCRdb year 2020). Library preparation used the immunoSEQ multiplex PCR assay. The table was pulled from immuneACCESS by TCRdb, which kept in-frame rearrangements only. Such tables lose some clones; where checked, under half of the loss comes from unresolved V genes, and the rest has no known cause. The sample contains about 190,000 clones, 88% of them found a single time. Of the sample, 5% to 8% falls within the top ten clones. Sequenced sample: peripheral blood. Receptor source: a woman in her 40s who had recovered from COVID-19.

The chain carries TRBV4-3 and TRBJ2-7, with TRBD2 matching over 10 bases. V dropped 0 bases and J dropped 2; count of bases not matched to a gene: 10. In germline, CDR1 is LGHNA, CDR2 YSLEER. There are 18 residues in the CDR3. CDR3 bases: TGCGCCAGCAGCCAAGAGACAAGCGGGAGGGCCGGGGCCTACGAGCAGTACTTC. Its translation: CASSQETSGRAGAYEQYF.

This chain joins TRBV4-1 and TRBJ1-5; D is possibly TRBD1 (6 bases). CDR3 length: 16 residues. The V gene lost 4 bases and the J gene lost 3 bases, with 16 bases spanning the gap. Germline V gene lookup returns CDR1 MGHRA and CDR2 YSYEKL. The CDR3 DNA follows: TGCGCCAGCAGCCCAAAGGATTGGACAGTCAATCAGCCCCAGCATTTT. Its protein is CASSPKDWTVNQPQHF.

V and J are TRBV19 and TRBJ1-5, with a tentative D call TRBD1 (6 bases). This CDR3 is built from 16 residues. Germline CDR1 and CDR2: LNHDA and SQIVND (reference sequence). V gave up 4 bases and J gave up 3 bases, with 16 bases separating them. In nucleotides, the CDR3 is TGTGCCAGTAGTACCCCAACAGGGAGGGACAATCAGCCCCAGCATTTT. Protein: CASSTPTGRDNQPQHF.

J is TRBJ1-1 and V is TRBV30; perhaps TRBD1 as D (5 bases). The length of the CDR3 is 12 residues. CDR1 GTSNPN and CDR2 SVGIG come from the germline V gene (reference sequence). Trimming cost V 0 bases and J 5 bases, with 7 bases left between them. CDR3 sequence (DNA): TGTGCCTGGAGTGTGCGGGGGACTGAAGCTTTCTTT. Residues: CAWSVRGTEAFF. Full variable domain (missing parts from reference TRBV30 and TRBJ1-1): SQTIHQWPATLVQPVGSPLSLECTVEGTSNPNLYWYRQAAGRGLQLLFYSVGIGQISSEVPQNLSASRPQDRQFILSSKKLLLSDSGFYLCAWSVRGTEAFFGQGTRLTVV.

The V gene is TRBV4-1, the J gene TRBJ2-3; 8 nucleotides match TRBD2. V was pared by 2 bases and J by 2 bases, with 21 bases of the junction left unmatched. Germline CDR1 and CDR2: MGHRA and YSYEKL. The CDR3 spans 21 residues. This CDR3 reads CASSQPTRTSKLADHTDTQYF. The DNA for the CDR3 is TGCGCCAGCAGCCAACCCACTCGTACCTCCAAACTAGCGGACCACACAGATACGCAGTATTTT.

The gene calls are TRBV11-1 and TRBJ1-1; D is perhaps TRBD1 (5 bases). CDR3 size: 14 residues. CDR1 and CDR2 (germline): SGHAT, FQDESV (reference sequence). V dropped 8 bases and J dropped 0 bases, with 13 bases sitting between them. CDR3: CASVGAGMNTEAFF. The CDR3 region has the DNA TGTGCCAGCGTTGGCGCAGGGATGAACACTGAAGCTTTCTTT.

The chain employs TRBV6-1 and TRBJ1-1; D possibly corresponds to TRBD1 (6 bases). Germline assignment: CDR1 MNHNS and CDR2 SASEGT. The CDR3 extends over 17 amino acids. V lost 2 bases to trimming and J lost 4 bases, with 20 bases between them. The CDR3: CASSERGLGGAGTEAFF. CDR3 coding DNA: TGTGCCAGCAGTGAACGGGGGTTGGGGGGGGCCGGCACTGAAGCTTTCTTT.

The chain recombines TRBV28 with TRBJ2-7, with D uncertain. The germline V and J ends were trimmed by 2 bases and 3 bases, with 5 bases remaining between them. The CDR3 consists of 12 residues. Germline values: CDR1 MDHEN, CDR2 SYDVKM. The CDR3 DNA reads TGTGCCAGCAGTTTAGACAACTACGAGCAGTACTTC. Its protein is CASSLDNYEQYF.

Here the CDR3 DNA reads TGTGCCAGCAGGGGCCCGAACAATGAGCAGTTCTTC. This codes for CASRGPNNEQFF. This sequence joins TRBV6-6 and TRBJ2-1; D unresolved. CDR3 length equals 12 residues. The V end lost 6 bases, the J end lost 5 bases, and 8 bases lay between the germline ends. Germline V gene data show CDR1 as MNHNY and CDR2 as SVGAGI (reference sequence).

The chain carries TRBV2 and TRBJ2-7; 13 bases are shared with TRBD2. Germline CDR1 is SNHLY and CDR2 is FYNNEI. This CDR3 spans 15 amino acids. V trimming: 6 bases; J trimming: 7 bases; junction bases outside the gene matches: 9. CDR3 loop: CASSLTGLAGSEQYF. The CDR3 DNA reads TGTGCCAGCAGCTTAACGGGACTAGCGGGAAGTGAGCAGTACTTC.

The rearrangement links TRBV4-2 to TRBJ2-1; TRBD2 matches 15 bases. Looked up from germline, CDR1 is LGHNA and CDR2 is YNFKEQ. The CDR3 covers 15 residues. J gave up 12 bases and V 7 bases, and 10 bases lay outside the gene matches. The DNA for the CDR3 is TGTGCCAGCATATCGGGACTAGCGGGAGGAGGAAGGCAGTTCTTC. It encodes CASISGLAGGGRQFF.

The rearrangement uses TRBV19 and TRBJ2-1; TRBD2 matches at 9 bases. Per germline, CDR1 LNHDA and CDR2 SQIVND (reference sequence). Germline trimming cut 10 bases from V and 4 bases from J; bases unmatched to any gene: 8. The CDR3 is 14 residues long. Here the CDR3 reads CATDGLAGYNEQFF. In DNA form, the CDR3 reads TGTGCCACCGACGGGCTAGCGGGGTACAATGAGCAGTTCTTC.

The chain couples TRBV18 to TRBJ2-7; D not certain. Germline assignment: CDR1 KGHSH and CDR2 LQKENI. The CDR3 loop spans 16 amino acids. V shed 1 base and J shed 0 bases, with 13 bases lying between them. The CDR3: CASSPQTVYSSYEQYF. The CDR3 region has the DNA TGTGCCAGCTCACCACAAACAGTTTACAGCTCCTACGAGCAGTACTTC.

The sample holds one count of this clone. The rearrangement joins TRBV11-2 to TRBJ2-7, with D tentatively TRBD2 (5 bases). The germline V gene encodes CDR1 SGHAT and CDR2 FQNNGV. The CDR3 extends over 12 amino acids. V was cut by 9 bases and J by 3 bases, with 12 bases left in between. This CDR3 reads CASTEGLYEQYF. The DNA for the CDR3 is TGTGCCAGTACCGAGGGCCTCTACGAGCAGTACTTC.

The chain combines TRBV4-3 with TRBJ1-1, with 9 bases matching TRBD1. V trimming: 4 bases; J trimming: 0 bases; junction bases outside the gene matches: 3. CDR1 LGHNA and CDR2 YSLEER come from the germline V gene. The CDR3 is 15 amino acids. In nucleotides, the CDR3 is TGCGCCAGCAGCCCCGGGACAGGGCTGAACACTGAAGCTTTCTTT. Translating gives CASSPGTGLNTEAFF.

The V call is TRBV3-1 (or the pseudogene TRBV3-2), the J call TRBJ2-7; 12 nucleotides align to TRBD1. The CDR3 has 17 residues. Germline-derived CDR1 and CDR2 are LGHDT and YNNKEL (reference sequence). J lost 5 bases, V lost 0 bases, and 8 bases had no gene match. CDR3 protein: CASSQESGTGGIHEQYF. Here the CDR3 DNA reads TGTGCCAGCAGCCAAGAAAGCGGGACAGGGGGCATCCACGAGCAGTACTTC.

The rearrangement uses TRBV29-1 and TRBJ1-1; TRBD1 matches at 8 bases. This CDR3 contains 12 residues. Germline CDR1 and CDR2: SQVTM and ANQGSEA. The V and J ends lost 6 bases and 11 bases, in that order; junction bases with no gene match: 11. As DNA, the CDR3 is TGCAGCGTCATTGCGACAGGGGTTGTGGCTTTCTTT. This encodes CSVIATGVVAFF.

Here the CDR3 reads CASSPRQGDLGGYTF. The CDR3 nucleotides are TGTGCCAGCTCACCAAGACAGGGGGATTTAGGTGGCTACACCTTC. The chain links TRBV18 to TRBJ1-2, with 9 bases aligning to TRBD1. CDR3 size: 15 residues. With V trimmed by 2 bases and J by 7 bases, 8 bases remained unmatched. The germline gives CDR1 KGHSH, CDR2 LQKENI. The full variable domain, completed using reference TRBV18 and TRBJ1-2, is NAGVMQNPRHLVRRRGQEARLRCSPMKGHSHVYWYRQLPEEGLKFMVYLQKENIIDESGMPKERFSAEFPKEGPSILRIQQVVRGDSAAYFCASSPRQGDLGGYTFGSGTRLTVV.

J is TRBJ2-5 and V is TRBV28, with D unresolved. CDR1 and CDR2 (germline): MDHEN, SYDVKM. V was cut by 5 bases and J by 3 bases, with 10 bases left in between. The length of the CDR3 is 13 residues. CDR3: CASSPIDKETQYF. The CDR3 DNA reads as TGTGCCAGCAGTCCCATAGACAAAGAGACCCAGTACTTC.

V is TRBV28 and J is TRBJ2-1, with TRBD2 identical over 15 bases. CDR1 MDHEN and CDR2 SYDVKM come from the germline V gene. The trim removed 5 bases at V and 7 bases at J, leaving 6 bases unmatched. This CDR3 region has 16 residues. CDR3 in DNA: TGTGCCAGCAGTCACTCGGGACTAGCGGGAGGAAATGAGCAGTTCTTC. It codes for CASSHSGLAGGNEQFF.

The chain has TRBV5-1 and TRBJ2-7, with 7 bases identical to TRBD1. This CDR3 comprises 13 residues. CDR1 SGHRS and CDR2 YFSETQ come from the germline V gene. Unmatched junction bases numbered 2, after V lost 2 bases and J lost 3 bases. CDR3 DNA sequence: TGCGCCAGCAGCTTCGACAGGGTCTACGAGCAGTACTTC. Its translation: CASSFDRVYEQYF.